This passage covers 14 T cell receptor beta chains from one sample sequenced in a study of blood T cell dynamics during melanoma immunotherapy. As to time point: week 3, after first cycle of checkpoint inhibitor. Clones were sequenced by immunoSEQ multiplex PCR, and TCRdb holds only the in-frame ones, with some missing. The repertoire consists of 6,000 or so clones, with approximately 88% occurring once and the leading ten covering around 5.1%. Sequenced here: blood, sampled from a patient treated with checkpoint blockade. These receptors originate from a human donor with melanoma.

The CDR3 loop is CASSDSPREKLFF. In DNA form, the CDR3 reads TGTGCCAGCAGTGACTCCCCCAGGGAAAAACTGTTTTTT. This chain links TRBV25-1 with TRBJ1-4; D not resolved. The CDR3 covers 13 residues. V was shortened by 3 bases and J by 8 bases, with 10 bases between the two germline ends. Looked up from germline, CDR1 is MGHDK and CDR2 is SYGVNS.

The chain employs TRBV10-1 and TRBJ2-1, with D possibly TRBD2 on 5 matching bases. V lost 6 bases to trimming and J lost 6 bases, with 9 bases between them. Germline CDR1 reads WNHNN; CDR2 reads SYGVQD (reference sequence). The CDR3 length is 12 residues. The CDR3 loop is CASSLARNEQFF. DNA of the CDR3: TGCGCCAGCAGCCTAGCCCGCAATGAGCAGTTCTTC.

The chain employs TRBV2 and TRBJ2-7; TRBD2 aligns across 7 bases. After removal of 7 bases from V and 4 bases from J, the junction contained 4 bases not matched to a gene. The CDR3 is 12 residues long. The germline V gene has CDR1 SNHLY and CDR2 FYNNEI. This chain's CDR3 is CASKASGYEQYF. CDR3 bases: TGTGCCAGCAAGGCTAGCGGATACGAGCAGTACTTC.

The chain recombines TRBV6-5 with TRBJ1-1; D is ambiguous. This CDR3 has 14 residues. Looked up from germline, CDR1 is MNHEY and CDR2 is SVGAGI. Between the trimmed V and J ends, which lost 6 bases and 5 bases, there was a span of 16 bases. CDR3 nucleotides: TGTGCCAGCAGCCGGAGGGCGGCGGGGACTGAAGCTTTCTTT. It translates to CASSRRAAGTEAFF.

The rearrangement joins TRBV4-1 to TRBJ2-7; TRBD1 aligns across 8 bases. The CDR3 is 15 residues long. CDR1 and CDR2 (germline): MGHRA, YSYEKL. Germline trimming cut 3 bases from V and 6 bases from J; bases unmatched to any gene: 10. This CDR3 reads CASSHLMDRDGEQYF. CDR3 nucleotide sequence: TGCGCCAGCAGCCACCTGATGGACAGGGATGGCGAGCAGTACTTC.

As DNA, the CDR3 is TGTGCCAGCAGCTCCCAGGGATCGGGGTTACTAGTTTTGCAGTACTTC. Translation: CASSSQGSGLLVLQYF. The V and J genes are TRBV13 and TRBJ2-7; the D call may be TRBD1 or TRBD2 (5 bases each). This CDR3 comprises 16 residues. Deletions cut 4 bases from V and 9 bases from J, with 25 bases between. Per the germline V gene, CDR1 is PRHDT and CDR2 is FYEKMQ (reference sequence).

The chain recombines TRBV4-2 with TRBJ1-2; 10 bases fit TRBD1. The CDR3 runs to 14 residues. Looked up from germline, CDR1 is LGHNA and CDR2 is YNFKEQ. V lost 4 bases, J lost 6 bases, and 5 bases stayed unmatched. The CDR3 region has the DNA TGTGCCAGCAGCCTGGGACAGGGGCAAGATGGCTACACCTTC. Protein sequence: CASSLGQGQDGYTF.

This clone turned up a few times. This chain links TRBV28 with TRBJ1-5; a possible D gene is TRBD1 (5 bases). Germline CDR1 and CDR2: MDHEN and SYDVKM. V gave up 7 bases and J gave up 6 bases, with 10 bases separating them. This CDR3 has 12 residues. The chain's CDR3 is CASTPGAQPQHF. The DNA of the CDR3 is TGTGCCAGCACTCCTGGGGCTCAGCCCCAGCATTTT.

The chain carries TRBV4-2 and TRBJ1-2, with 7 nucleotides matching TRBD1. This CDR3 region has 15 residues. The junction had 8 bases not matched to a gene; V was cut back by 0 bases and J by 7 bases. Looked up from germline, CDR1 is LGHNA and CDR2 is YNFKEQ. CDR3 region: CASSQDITTGLGYTF. The CDR3 DNA is TGTGCCAGCAGCCAAGATATTACGACAGGGCTTGGCTACACCTTC.

The J gene is TRBJ2-5, the V gene TRBV6-1, with 8 bases lining up with TRBD1. The J call could be wrong; TRBJ2-7 is a better fit for the DNA end. Germline CDR1 reads MNHNS; CDR2 reads SASEGT. The CDR3 consists of 15 residues. The CDR3 region is CASSEETGEFNEQYF. The CDR3 DNA reads TGTGCCAGCAGTGAGGAGACAGGGGAGTTTAACGAGCAGTACTTC.

This clone was seen a single time. This rearrangement joins TRBV7-8 to TRBJ2-3; D gene unclear. Germline CDR1 is SGHVS and CDR2 is FQNEAQ. Trimming pared 4 bases from V and 5 bases from J, leaving 10 bases between. The CDR3 contains 13 residues. In DNA form, the CDR3 reads TGTGCCAGCAGCTCCTGGACGGTAGATACGCAGTATTTT. It codes for CASSSWTVDTQYF.

The CDR3 here is CASSVRTSGGPNTGELFF. Written as DNA, the CDR3 is TGTGCCAGCAGCGTGCGGACTAGCGGGGGGCCGAACACCGGGGAGCTGTTTTTT. This chain uses TRBV9 with TRBJ2-2; 14 nucleotides align to TRBD2. J was trimmed by 0 bases and V by 2 bases; bases with no gene match: 3. This CDR3 has 18 residues. Germline assignment: CDR1 SGDLS and CDR2 YYNGEE.

The genes are TRBV14 and TRBJ2-1; 9 bases align to TRBD2. V gave up 1 base and J gave up 4 bases; unmatched junction bases: 8. The CDR3 runs 17 residues. Germline V gene sequence: CDR1 SGHDN, CDR2 FVKESK. CDR3 residues: CASSQGLRTSEYNEQFF. In nucleotides, the CDR3 is TGTGCCAGCAGCCAAGGTCTCCGGACTAGCGAATACAATGAGCAGTTCTTC.

The chain couples TRBV11-2 to TRBJ1-3; D is unclear. In germline, CDR1 is SGHAT, CDR2 FQNNGV. Trimming took 5 bases from V and 4 from J, leaving 6 bases between them. The CDR3 has 12 amino acids. Here the CDR3 DNA reads TGTGCCAGCAGCCCTACCGGAAACACCATATATTTT. This sequence encodes CASSPTGNTIYF.